This T cell receptor (beta chain) was recovered during a study of blood T cell repertoires in COVID-19. Sequenced by immunoSEQ multiplex PCR; TCRdb stores in-frame clones only, minus some. The table shows 300,000 to 400,000 clones, with 88% occurring only once. The length of the CDR3 is 14 residues. V gave up 9 bases and J gave up 7 bases; unmatched junction bases: 8. Germline V gene data show CDR1 as MNHEY and CDR2 as SVGAGI. Seattle patients were enrolled while actively infected and followed longitudinally. The receptor comes from a woman in her 30s with COVID-19, enrolled during active disease. The material sequenced was peripheral blood. The chain is built from TRBV6-5 and TRBJ1-6; 8 positions agree with TRBD1. CDR3 sequence (DNA): TGTGCCAGTCGCAACAGGGGGGGAAATTCACCCCTCCACTTT. This translates into CASRNRGGNSPLHF.